The present T cell receptor beta chain was sequenced within a study of cytomegalovirus exposure and HLA in healthy donors. This clone was detected once. V shed 5 bases, J shed 10 bases, and the junction held 7 bases outside the gene matches. The CDR3 is made up of 12 amino acids. The germline V gene has CDR1 SQVTM and CDR2 ANQGSEA. PCR involved 60 Vbeta and 13 Jbeta primers. In the original workflow: Some 10 million shared chains were among the about 80 million unique TCR beta chains that a later analysis counted. This table comes from immunoSEQ multiplex PCR, and its TCRdb copy is limited to in-frame clones, with some not included. That table is the source of V, J and clone size, and D and trimming were worked out from the DNA. This table has 120,000 to 150,000 clones, almost 85% appearing once.

Material: PBMCs. The V call is TRBV29-1, the J call TRBJ2-1, with 8 positions matching TRBD1. The sequence came from a middle-aged woman in good health and CMV-seronegative. CDR3 sequence reads: CSVHQGAREQFF. The CDR3 DNA follows: TGCAGCGTTCATCAGGGGGCGAGGGAGCAGTTCTTC.